What follows are 3 T cell receptor beta chains derived from one specimen sequenced in a study of beta chain features in type 1 diabetes. Study-wide findings and caveats: TCRB CDR3s from Type 1 diabetes patients were moderately but significantly shorter in all four CD4+ subsets.

What these receptors recognize is not known. Since all of the isolated RNA was reverse transcribed, expressed TCRB transcripts were what got sequenced. Method: immunoSEQ multiplex PCR; TCRdb's copy keeps in-frame clones and lacks some. The data hold over 200,000 clones, with approximately 11% observed a single time. Specimen: naive CD4+ T cells from blood. The receptors were sampled from a man aged 25-45 years with type 1 diabetes.

V gene TRBV7-3 combines with J gene TRBJ1-1, with D unresolved. The V gene lost 5 bases and the J gene lost 3 bases, with 10 bases spanning the gap. The germline gives CDR1 SGHTA, CDR2 FQGTGA. CDR3 length: 13 amino acids. Written as DNA, the CDR3 is TGTGCCAGCAGCCGGAATCAGGACACTGAAGCTTTCTTT. Translated: CASSRNQDTEAFF.

The CDR3 region has the DNA TGCGCCAGCAGCCTCGGGACTAGAGAAGATACGCAGTATTTT. Amino acid sequence: CASSLGTREDTQYF. The chain couples TRBV5-1 to TRBJ2-3; 8 bases are a match to TRBD2. Germline lookup yields CDR1 SGHRS and CDR2 YFSETQ. Trimming cost V 4 bases and J 5 bases; bases outside gene matches: 6. The CDR3 runs 14 residues.

This clone was counted a few times. V usage is TRBV6-5 and J usage is TRBJ2-1; TRBD2 might be the D (5 bases). This CDR3 has 13 residues. V lost 5 bases and J 8 bases, leaving 13 bases between the germline ends. Looked up from germline, CDR1 is MNHEY and CDR2 is SVGAGI. The CDR3 DNA reads as TGTGCCAGCAGTCCTCACGGTAGCGATGAGCAGTTCTTC. It encodes CASSPHGSDEQFF.